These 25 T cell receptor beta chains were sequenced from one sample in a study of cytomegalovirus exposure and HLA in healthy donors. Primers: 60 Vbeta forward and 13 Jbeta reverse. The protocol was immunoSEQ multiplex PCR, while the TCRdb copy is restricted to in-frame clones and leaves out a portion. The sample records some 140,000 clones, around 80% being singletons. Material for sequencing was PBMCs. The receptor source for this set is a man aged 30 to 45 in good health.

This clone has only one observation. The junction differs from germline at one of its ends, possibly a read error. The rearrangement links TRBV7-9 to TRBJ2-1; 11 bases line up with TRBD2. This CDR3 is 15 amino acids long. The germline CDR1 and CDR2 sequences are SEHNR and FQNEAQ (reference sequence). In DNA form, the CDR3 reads TGTTCCAGCAGCTTAGGTACTAGCGGGAGCGATGAGCAGTTCTTC. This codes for CSSSLGTSGSDEQFF.

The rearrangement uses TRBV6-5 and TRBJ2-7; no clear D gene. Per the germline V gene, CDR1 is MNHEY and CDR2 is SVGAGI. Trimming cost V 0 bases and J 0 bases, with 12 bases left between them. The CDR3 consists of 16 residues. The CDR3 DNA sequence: TGTGCCAGCAGTTACTCGACGGTGGAGAGCTCCTACGAGCAGTACTTC. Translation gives CASSYSTVESSYEQYF.

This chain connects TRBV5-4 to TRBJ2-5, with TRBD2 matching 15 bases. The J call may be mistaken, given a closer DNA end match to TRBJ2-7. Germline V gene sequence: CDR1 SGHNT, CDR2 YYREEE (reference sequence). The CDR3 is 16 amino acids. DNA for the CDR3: TGTGCCAGCAGCATCCGGACTAGCGGGAGGGCCTACGAGCAGTACTTC. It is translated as CASSIRTSGRAYEQYF.

The CDR3: CASSHELAAAYNEQFF. CDR3 DNA: TGCGCCAGCAGCCACGAACTAGCGGCCGCCTACAATGAGCAGTTCTTC. This sequence joins TRBV4-1 and TRBJ2-1; 8 bases agree with TRBD2. V dropped 3 bases and J dropped 2; count of bases not matched to a gene: 6. The CDR3 has 16 amino acids. Germline-derived CDR1 and CDR2 are MGHRA and YSYEKL.

The CDR3 is CASLRTGLETEAFF. The CDR3 region has the DNA TGTGCCAGCCTTCGTACAGGGCTGGAGACTGAAGCTTTCTTT. The rearrangement uses TRBV7-9 and TRBJ1-1, with D possibly matching TRBD1 (6 bases). The CDR3 has 14 residues. V lost 8 bases to trimming and J lost 5 bases, with 18 bases between them. CDR1 and CDR2 from the germline V gene are SEHNR and FQNEAQ (reference sequence).

The CDR3: CASSPGGSTNEKLFF. The CDR3, as DNA: TGTGCCAGCAGCCCGGGGGGGTCAACTAATGAAAAACTGTTTTTT. The V gene is TRBV9, the J gene TRBJ1-4, with a weak D call TRBD1 (5 bases). This CDR3 region has 15 residues. Germline CDR1 reads SGDLS; CDR2 reads YYNGEE. V was trimmed by 4 bases and J by 0 bases, leaving 10 bases between them.

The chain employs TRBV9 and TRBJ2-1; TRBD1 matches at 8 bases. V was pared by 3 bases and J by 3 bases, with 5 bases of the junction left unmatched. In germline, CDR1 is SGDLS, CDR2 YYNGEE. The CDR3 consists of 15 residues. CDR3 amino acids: CASSGLGTGYNEQFF. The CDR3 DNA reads TGTGCCAGCAGCGGCCTTGGGACAGGCTACAATGAGCAGTTCTTC.

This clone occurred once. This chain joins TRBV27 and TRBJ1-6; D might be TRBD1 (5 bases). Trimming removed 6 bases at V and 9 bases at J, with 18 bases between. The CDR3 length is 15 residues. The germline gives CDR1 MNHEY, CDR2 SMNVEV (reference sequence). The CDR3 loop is CASRQILGGSSPLHF. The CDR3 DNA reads TGTGCCAGCAGGCAGATCCTGGGGGGAAGTTCACCCCTCCACTTT.

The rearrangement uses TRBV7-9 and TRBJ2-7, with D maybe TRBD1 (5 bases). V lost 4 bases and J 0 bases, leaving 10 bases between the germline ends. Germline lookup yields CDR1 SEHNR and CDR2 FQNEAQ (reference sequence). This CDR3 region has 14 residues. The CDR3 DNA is TGTGCCAGCAGCTATGGACAAACCTCCTACGAGCAGTACTTC. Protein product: CASSYGQTSYEQYF.

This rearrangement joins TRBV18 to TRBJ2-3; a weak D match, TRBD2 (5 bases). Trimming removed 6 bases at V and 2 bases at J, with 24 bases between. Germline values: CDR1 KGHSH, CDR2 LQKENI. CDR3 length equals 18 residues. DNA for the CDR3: TGTGCCAGCTCCCCCATACTAGGCTTTGGGAAAGTCACAGATACGCAGTATTTT. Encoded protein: CASSPILGFGKVTDTQYF.

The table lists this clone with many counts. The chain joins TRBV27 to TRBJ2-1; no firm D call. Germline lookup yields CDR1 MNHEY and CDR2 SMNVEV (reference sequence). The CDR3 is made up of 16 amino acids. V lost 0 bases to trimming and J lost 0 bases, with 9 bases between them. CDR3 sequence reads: CASSLSFYYSYNEQFF. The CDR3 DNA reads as TGTGCCAGCAGTTTATCGTTTTACTACTCCTACAATGAGCAGTTCTTC.

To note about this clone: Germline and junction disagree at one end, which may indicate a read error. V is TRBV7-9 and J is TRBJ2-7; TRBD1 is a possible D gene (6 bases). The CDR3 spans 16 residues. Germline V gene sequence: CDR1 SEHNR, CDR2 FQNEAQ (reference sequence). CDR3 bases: TGTTCCAGCAGCTTAGTGGCAGGGGAGTTGTCCTACGAGCAGTACTTC. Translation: CSSSLVAGELSYEQYF. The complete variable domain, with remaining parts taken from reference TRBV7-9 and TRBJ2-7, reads DTGVSQNPRHKITKRGQNVTFRCDPISEHNRLYWYRQTLGQGPEFLTYFQNEAQLEKSRLLSDRFSAERPKGSFSTLEIQRTEQGDSAMYLCSSSLVAGELSYEQYFGPGTRLTVT.

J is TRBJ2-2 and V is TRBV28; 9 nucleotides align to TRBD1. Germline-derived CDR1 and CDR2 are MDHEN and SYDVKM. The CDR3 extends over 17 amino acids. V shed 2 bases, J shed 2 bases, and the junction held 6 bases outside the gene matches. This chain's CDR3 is CASSLMLGQGNTGELFF. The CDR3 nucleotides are TGTGCCAGCAGTTTAATGTTGGGACAGGGAAACACCGGGGAGCTGTTTTTT.

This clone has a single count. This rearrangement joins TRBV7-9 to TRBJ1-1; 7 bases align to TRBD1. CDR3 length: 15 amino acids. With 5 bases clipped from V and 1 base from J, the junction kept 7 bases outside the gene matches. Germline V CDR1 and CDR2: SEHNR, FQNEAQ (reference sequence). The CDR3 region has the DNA TGTGCCAGCAGCGCCGGGACAGCGAAGAACACTGAAGCTTTCTTT. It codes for CASSAGTAKNTEAFF.

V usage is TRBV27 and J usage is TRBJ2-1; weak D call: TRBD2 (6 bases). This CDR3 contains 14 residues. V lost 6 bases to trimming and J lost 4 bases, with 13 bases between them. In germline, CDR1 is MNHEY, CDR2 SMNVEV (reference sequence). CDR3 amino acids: CASRPGVGYNEQFF. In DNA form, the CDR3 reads TGTGCCAGCAGACCGGGAGTGGGGTACAATGAGCAGTTCTTC.

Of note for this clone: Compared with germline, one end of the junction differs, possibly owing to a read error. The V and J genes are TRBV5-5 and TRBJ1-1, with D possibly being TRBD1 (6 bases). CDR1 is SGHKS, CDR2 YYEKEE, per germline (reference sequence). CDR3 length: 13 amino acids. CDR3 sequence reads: CAGSLEGDTEAFF. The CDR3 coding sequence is TGTGCCGGCAGCTTGGAGGGGGATACTGAAGCTTTCTTT.

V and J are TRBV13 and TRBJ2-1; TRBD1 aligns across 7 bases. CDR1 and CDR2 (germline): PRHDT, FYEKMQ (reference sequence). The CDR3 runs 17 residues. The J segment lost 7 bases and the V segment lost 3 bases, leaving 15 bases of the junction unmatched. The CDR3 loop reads CASSLPGNTGVRNEQFF. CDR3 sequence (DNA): TGTGCCAGCAGCTTGCCCGGGAATACAGGGGTAAGGAATGAGCAGTTCTTC.

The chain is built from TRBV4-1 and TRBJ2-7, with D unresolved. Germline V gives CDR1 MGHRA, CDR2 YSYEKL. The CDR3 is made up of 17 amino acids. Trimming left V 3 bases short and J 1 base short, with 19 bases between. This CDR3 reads CASSQGPVSETSYEQYF. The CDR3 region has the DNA TGCGCCAGCAGCCAGGGCCCAGTGAGTGAGACATCCTACGAGCAGTACTTC.

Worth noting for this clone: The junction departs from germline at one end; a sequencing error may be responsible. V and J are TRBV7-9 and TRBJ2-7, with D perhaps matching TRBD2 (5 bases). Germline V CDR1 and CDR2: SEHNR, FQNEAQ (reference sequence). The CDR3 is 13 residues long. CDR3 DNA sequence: TGTTCCAGCACCCGCGAGAGGGTCTACGAGCAGTACTTC. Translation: CSSTRERVYEQYF.

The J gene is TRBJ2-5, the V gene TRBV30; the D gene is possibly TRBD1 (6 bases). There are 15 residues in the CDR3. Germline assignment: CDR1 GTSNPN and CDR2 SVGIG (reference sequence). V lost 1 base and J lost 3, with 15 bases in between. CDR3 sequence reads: CAWSGVGTKEETQYF. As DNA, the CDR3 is TGTGCCTGGAGTGGAGTCGGGACAAAGGAAGAGACCCAGTACTTC.

CDR3 DNA: TGTGCCAGTAGTACCCGAGTGGTCTCCGAGCAGTACTTC. This sequence encodes CASSTRVVSEQYF. The chain is built from TRBV19 and TRBJ2-7; D uncertain. This CDR3 has 13 residues. Germline loops: CDR1 LNHDA, CDR2 SQIVND (reference sequence). The germline V and J ends were trimmed by 4 bases and 6 bases, with 13 bases remaining between them.

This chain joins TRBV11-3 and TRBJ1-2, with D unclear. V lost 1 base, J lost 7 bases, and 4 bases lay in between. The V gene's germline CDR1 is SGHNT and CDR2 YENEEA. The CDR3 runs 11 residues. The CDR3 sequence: CASSLGSGYTF. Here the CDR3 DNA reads TGTGCCAGCAGCTTAGGGAGTGGCTACACCTTC.

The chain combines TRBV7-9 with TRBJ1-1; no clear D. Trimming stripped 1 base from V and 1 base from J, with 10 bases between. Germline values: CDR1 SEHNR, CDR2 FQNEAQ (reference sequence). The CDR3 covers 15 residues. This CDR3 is CASSLGLQRNTEAFF. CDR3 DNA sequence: TGTGCCAGCAGCTTAGGGCTACAGAGGAACACTGAAGCTTTCTTT.

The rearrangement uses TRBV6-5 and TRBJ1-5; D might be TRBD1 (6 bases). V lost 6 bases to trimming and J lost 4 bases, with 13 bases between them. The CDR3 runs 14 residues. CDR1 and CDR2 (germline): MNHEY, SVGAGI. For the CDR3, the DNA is TGTGCCAGCAGACCGACAGGCTTGAATCAGCCCCAGCATTTT. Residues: CASRPTGLNQPQHF.

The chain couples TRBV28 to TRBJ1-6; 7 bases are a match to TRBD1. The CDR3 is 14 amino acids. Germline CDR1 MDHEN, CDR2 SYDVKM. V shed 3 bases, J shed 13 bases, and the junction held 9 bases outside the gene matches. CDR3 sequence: CASSFGEGGAPLHF. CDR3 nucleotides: TGTGCCAGCAGTTTCGGGGAAGGGGGCGCGCCCCTCCACTTT.